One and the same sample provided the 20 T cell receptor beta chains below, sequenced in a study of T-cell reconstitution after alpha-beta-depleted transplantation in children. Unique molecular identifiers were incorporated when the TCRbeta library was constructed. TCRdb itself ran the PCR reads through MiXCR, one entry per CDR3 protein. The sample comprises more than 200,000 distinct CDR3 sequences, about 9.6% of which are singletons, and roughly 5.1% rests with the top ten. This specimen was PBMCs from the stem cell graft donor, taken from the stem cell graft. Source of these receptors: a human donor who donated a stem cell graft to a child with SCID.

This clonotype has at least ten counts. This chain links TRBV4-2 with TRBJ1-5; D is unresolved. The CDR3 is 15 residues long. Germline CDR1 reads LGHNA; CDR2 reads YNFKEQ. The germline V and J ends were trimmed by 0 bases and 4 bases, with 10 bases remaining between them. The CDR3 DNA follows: TGTGCCAGCAGCCAAGATCAACTCGGGAATCAGCCCCAGCATTTT. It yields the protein CASSQDQLGNQPQHF.

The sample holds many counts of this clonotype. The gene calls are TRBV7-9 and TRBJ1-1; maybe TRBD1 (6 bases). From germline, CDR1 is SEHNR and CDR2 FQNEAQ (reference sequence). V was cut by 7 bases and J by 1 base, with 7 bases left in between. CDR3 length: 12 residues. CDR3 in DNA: TGTGCCAGCATCAGGGGGAACACTGAAGCTTTCTTT. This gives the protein CASIRGNTEAFF.

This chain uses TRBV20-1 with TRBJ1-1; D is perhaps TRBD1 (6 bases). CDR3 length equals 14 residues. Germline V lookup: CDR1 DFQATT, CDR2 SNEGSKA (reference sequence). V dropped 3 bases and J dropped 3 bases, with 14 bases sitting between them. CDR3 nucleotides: TGCAGTGCTAGGTTGGGGGGGCTGGACACTGAAGCTTTCTTT. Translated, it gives CSARLGGLDTEAFF.

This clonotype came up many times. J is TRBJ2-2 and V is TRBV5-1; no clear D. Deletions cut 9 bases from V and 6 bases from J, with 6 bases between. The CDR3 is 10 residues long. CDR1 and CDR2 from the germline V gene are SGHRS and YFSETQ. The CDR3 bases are TGCGCCACGGTCGCCGGGGAGCTGTTTTTT. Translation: CATVAGELFF.

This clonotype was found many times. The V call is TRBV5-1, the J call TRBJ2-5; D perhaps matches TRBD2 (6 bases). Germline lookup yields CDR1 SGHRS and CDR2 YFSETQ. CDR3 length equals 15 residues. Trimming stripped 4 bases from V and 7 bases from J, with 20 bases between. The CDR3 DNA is TGCGCCAGCAGCCCAACGGGACTTACCCTAGTGACCCAGTACTTC. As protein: CASSPTGLTLVTQYF.

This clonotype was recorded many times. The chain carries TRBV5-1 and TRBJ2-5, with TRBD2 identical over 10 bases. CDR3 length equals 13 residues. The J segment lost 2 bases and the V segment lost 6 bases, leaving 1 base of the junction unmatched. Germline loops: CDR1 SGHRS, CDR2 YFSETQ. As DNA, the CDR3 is TGCGCCAGCAATAGCGGGGGGCAAGAGACCCAGTACTTC. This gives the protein CASNSGGQETQYF.

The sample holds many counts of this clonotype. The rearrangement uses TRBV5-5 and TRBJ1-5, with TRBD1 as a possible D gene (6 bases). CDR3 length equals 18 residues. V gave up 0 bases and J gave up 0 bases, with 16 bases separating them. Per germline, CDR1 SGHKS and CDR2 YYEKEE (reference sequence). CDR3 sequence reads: CASSLGRGGGTSNQPQHF. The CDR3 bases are TGTGCCAGCAGCTTGGGCAGGGGAGGAGGTACTAGCAATCAGCCCCAGCATTTT. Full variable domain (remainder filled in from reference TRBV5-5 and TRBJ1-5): DAGVTQSPTHLIKTRGQQVTLRCSPISGHKSVSWYQQVLGQGPQFIFQYYEKEERGRGNFPDRFSARQFPNYSSELNVNALLLGDSALYLCASSLGRGGGTSNQPQHFGDGTRLSIL.

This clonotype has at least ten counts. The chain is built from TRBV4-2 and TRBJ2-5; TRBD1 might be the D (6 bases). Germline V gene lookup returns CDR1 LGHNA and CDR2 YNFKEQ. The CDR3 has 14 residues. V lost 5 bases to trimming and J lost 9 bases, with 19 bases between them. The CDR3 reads CASSEGTSLLAQYF. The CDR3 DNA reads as TGTGCCAGCAGCGAAGGGACAAGTCTGTTGGCCCAGTACTTC.

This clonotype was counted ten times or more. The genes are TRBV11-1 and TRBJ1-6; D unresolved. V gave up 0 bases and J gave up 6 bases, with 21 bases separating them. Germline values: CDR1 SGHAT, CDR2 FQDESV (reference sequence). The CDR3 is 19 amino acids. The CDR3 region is CASSLARPGELVPNSPLHF. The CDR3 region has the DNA TGTGCCAGCAGCTTAGCGCGGCCGGGAGAACTGGTTCCTAATTCACCCCTCCACTTT.

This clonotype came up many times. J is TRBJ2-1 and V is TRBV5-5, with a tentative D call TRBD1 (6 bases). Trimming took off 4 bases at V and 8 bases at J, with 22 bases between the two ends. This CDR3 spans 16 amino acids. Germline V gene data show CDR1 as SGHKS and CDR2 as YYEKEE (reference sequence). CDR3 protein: CASSAGQSPFNDEQFF. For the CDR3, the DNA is TGTGCCAGCAGCGCAGGACAGTCTCCCTTTAATGATGAGCAGTTCTTC. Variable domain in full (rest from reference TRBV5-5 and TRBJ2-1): DAGVTQSPTHLIKTRGQQVTLRCSPISGHKSVSWYQQVLGQGPQFIFQYYEKEERGRGNFPDRFSARQFPNYSSELNVNALLLGDSALYLCASSAGQSPFNDEQFFGPGTRLTVL.

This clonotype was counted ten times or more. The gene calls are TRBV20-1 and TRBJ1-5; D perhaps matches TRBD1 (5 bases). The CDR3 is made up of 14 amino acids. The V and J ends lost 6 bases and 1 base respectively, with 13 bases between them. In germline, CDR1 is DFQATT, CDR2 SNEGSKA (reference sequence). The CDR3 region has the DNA TGCAGTGCCTCTGGGGCAGTCAGCAATCAGCCCCAGCATTTT. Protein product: CSASGAVSNQPQHF.

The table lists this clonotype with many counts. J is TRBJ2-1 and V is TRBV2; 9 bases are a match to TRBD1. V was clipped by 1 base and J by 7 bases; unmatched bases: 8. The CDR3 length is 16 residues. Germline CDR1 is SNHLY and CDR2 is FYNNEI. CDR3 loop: CASSEGGDRVGNEQFF. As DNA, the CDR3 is TGTGCCAGCAGTGAAGGTGGGGACAGGGTAGGAAATGAGCAGTTCTTC.

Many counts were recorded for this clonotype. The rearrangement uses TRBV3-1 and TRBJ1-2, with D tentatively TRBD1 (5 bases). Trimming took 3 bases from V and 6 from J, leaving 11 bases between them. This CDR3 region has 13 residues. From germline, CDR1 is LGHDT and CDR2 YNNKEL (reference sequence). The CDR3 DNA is TGTGCCAGCAGCCAGTTGTCGGGGGATGGCTACACCTTC. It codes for CASSQLSGDGYTF.

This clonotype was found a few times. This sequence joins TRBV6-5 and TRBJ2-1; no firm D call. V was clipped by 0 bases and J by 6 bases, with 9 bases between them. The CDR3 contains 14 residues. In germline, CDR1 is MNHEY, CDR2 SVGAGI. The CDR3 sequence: CASSYSPSVNEQFF. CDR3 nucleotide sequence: TGTGCCAGCAGTTACTCCCCGTCGGTCAATGAGCAGTTCTTC.

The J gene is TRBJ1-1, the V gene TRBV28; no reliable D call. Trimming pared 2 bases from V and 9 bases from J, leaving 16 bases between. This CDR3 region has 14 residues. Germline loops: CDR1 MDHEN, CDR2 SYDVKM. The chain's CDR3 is CASSLSNGLDQAFF. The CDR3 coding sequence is TGTGCCAGCAGTTTAAGTAACGGCCTAGACCAAGCTTTCTTT.

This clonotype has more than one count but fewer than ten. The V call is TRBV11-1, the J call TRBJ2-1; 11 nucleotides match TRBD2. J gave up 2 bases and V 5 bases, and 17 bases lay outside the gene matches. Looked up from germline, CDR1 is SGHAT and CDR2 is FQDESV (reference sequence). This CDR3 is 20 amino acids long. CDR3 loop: CASSPGLAGGKPTTYNEQFF. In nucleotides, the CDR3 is TGTGCCAGCAGCCCGGGGCTAGCGGGGGGTAAACCGACCACCTACAATGAGCAGTTCTTC.

The CDR3 DNA is TGCGCCAGCAGCTTGCTCCCAGGGAGAGGGGGCTACACCTTC. Translation gives CASSLLPGRGGYTF. The V call is TRBV5-1, the J call TRBJ1-2, with a weak D call TRBD1 (5 bases). V shed 1 base and J shed 8 bases, with 15 bases lying between them. The CDR3 spans 14 residues. Germline V gene lookup returns CDR1 SGHRS and CDR2 YFSETQ.

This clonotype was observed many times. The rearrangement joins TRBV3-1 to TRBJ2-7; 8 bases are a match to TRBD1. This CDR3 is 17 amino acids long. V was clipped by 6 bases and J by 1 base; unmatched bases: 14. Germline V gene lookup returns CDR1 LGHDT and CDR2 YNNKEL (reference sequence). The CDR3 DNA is TGTGCCAGCAGTCGTCTCCCCGGGACAGGTGATTCCTACGAGCAGTACTTC. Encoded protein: CASSRLPGTGDSYEQYF.

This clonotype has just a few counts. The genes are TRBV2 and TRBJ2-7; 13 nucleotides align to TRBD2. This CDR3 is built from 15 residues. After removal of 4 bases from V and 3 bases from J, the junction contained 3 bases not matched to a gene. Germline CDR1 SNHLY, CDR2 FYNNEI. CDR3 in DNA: TGTGCCAGCAGTGGGACTAGCGGGGGTTACTACGAGCAGTACTTC. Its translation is CASSGTSGGYYEQYF.

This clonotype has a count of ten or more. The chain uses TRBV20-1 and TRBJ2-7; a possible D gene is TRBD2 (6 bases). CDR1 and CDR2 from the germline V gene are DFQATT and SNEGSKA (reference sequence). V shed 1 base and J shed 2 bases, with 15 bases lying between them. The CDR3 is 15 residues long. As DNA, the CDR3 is TGCAGTGCTAGAGGTGGGGTCGGGGGAACCTACGAGCAGTACTTC. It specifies CSARGGVGGTYEQYF.